This is a list of T cell receptor beta chains from one sample in a study of T cells in localized non-small cell lung cancer. Profiling relied on immunoSEQ multiplex PCR, and the TCRdb table lists in-frame clones only, not all of them. The sample records about 45,000 clones, about 86% being singletons. The sample here was peripheral blood mononuclear cells, taken before any cancer treatment. These receptors all come from a man between 40 and 70 years old with stage III lung adenocarcinoma. Both conserved end residues are part of each CDR3. Each record gives: V gene, D gene, clone size, J gene, CDR3 protein, CDR3 DNA. The D gene is left open where the match is weak. Clone sizes are given selectively: once, few, many, or a class where the clone is expanded.

v_call: TRBV11-2
d_call: -
clone_size: -
j_call: TRBJ2-5
cdr3_aa: CASSLFSARGETQYF
cdr3_nt: TGTGCCAGCAGCTTATTTAGTGCCAGGGGAGAGACCCAGTACTTC

v_call: TRBV4-1
d_call: -
clone_size: -
j_call: TRBJ2-7
cdr3_aa: CASSQDANWGYEQYF
cdr3_nt: TGCGCCAGCAGCCAAGATGCGAATTGGGGCTACGAGCAGTACTTC

v_call: TRBV29-1
d_call: TRBD1
clone_size: -
j_call: TRBJ2-5
cdr3_aa: CSVRQGARETQYF
cdr3_nt: TGCAGCGTTAGACAGGGGGCACGAGAGACCCAGTACTTC

v_call: TRBV6-4
d_call: -
clone_size: -
j_call: TRBJ2-7
cdr3_aa: CASSGPLTGARYEQYF
cdr3_nt: TGTGCCAGCAGCGGTCCGTTAACGGGGGCCCGGTACGAGCAGTACTTC

v_call: TRBV19
d_call: TRBD2
clone_size: -
j_call: TRBJ2-1
cdr3_aa: CASMGEASGPSYNEQFF
cdr3_nt: TGTGCCAGTATGGGGGAGGCTAGCGGGCCCTCCTACAATGAGCAGTTCTTC

v_call: TRBV5-1
d_call: -
clone_size: -
j_call: TRBJ2-2
cdr3_aa: CASSLAGPGTGELFF
cdr3_nt: TGCGCCAGCAGCTTGGCCGGGCCGGGCACCGGGGAGCTGTTTTTT

v_call: TRBV27
d_call: -
clone_size: few
j_call: TRBJ2-7
cdr3_aa: CASSFGQPILYEQYF
cdr3_nt: TGTGCCAGCAGTTTCGGACAGCCCATCCTCTACGAGCAGTACTTC

v_call: TRBV5-5
d_call: -
clone_size: few
j_call: TRBJ2-7
cdr3_aa: CASSRGRDTYEQYF
cdr3_nt: TGTGCCAGCAGCCGGGGCAGGGACACCTACGAGCAGTACTTC

v_call: TRBV4-2
d_call: -
clone_size: once
j_call: TRBJ2-7
cdr3_aa: CASSPMGVNYEQYF
cdr3_nt: TGTGCCAGCAGCCCGATGGGGGTAAACTACGAGCAGTACTTC

v_call: TRBV2
d_call: -
clone_size: once
j_call: TRBJ1-4
cdr3_aa: CASRASGGEKLFF
cdr3_nt: TGTGCCAGCAGGGCATCGGGGGGCGAAAAACTGTTTTTT

v_call: TRBV4-2
d_call: -
clone_size: -
j_call: TRBJ2-3
cdr3_aa: CASSLGPPGDSTDTQYF
cdr3_nt: TGTGCCAGCAGCTTGGGCCCCCCAGGGGATAGCACAGATACGCAGTATTTT

v_call: TRBV29-1
d_call: -
clone_size: -
j_call: TRBJ1-2
cdr3_aa: CSVEKRQLGLGGYTF
cdr3_nt: TGCAGCGTTGAAAAAAGACAGCTAGGCTTGGGAGGCTACACCTTC

v_call: TRBV6-4
d_call: -
clone_size: -
j_call: TRBJ2-1
cdr3_aa: CASSPTFSGGPYNEQFF
cdr3_nt: TGTGCCAGCAGTCCAACCTTTAGTGGGGGCCCATACAATGAGCAGTTCTTC

v_call: TRBV18
d_call: -
clone_size: few
j_call: TRBJ2-1
cdr3_aa: CASSPPWRGRSNEQFF
cdr3_nt: TGTGCCAGCTCACCACCTTGGCGGGGGCGATCCAATGAGCAGTTCTTC

v_call: TRBV7-2
d_call: TRBD2
clone_size: -
j_call: TRBJ2-1
cdr3_aa: CASSLDTFLGLAGTEQFF
cdr3_nt: TGTGCCAGCAGCTTAGATACGTTCCTCGGACTAGCGGGGACCGAGCAGTTCTTC

v_call: TRBV19
d_call: TRBD2
clone_size: -
j_call: TRBJ2-2
cdr3_aa: CASSIAAGGRTGELFF
cdr3_nt: TGTGCCAGTAGTATTGCTGCGGGGGGGCGGACCGGGGAGCTGTTTTTT

v_call: TRBV29-1
d_call: TRBD2
clone_size: -
j_call: TRBJ2-7
cdr3_aa: CSVLAESSYEQYF
cdr3_nt: TGCAGCGTGCTAGCGGAATCCTCCTACGAGCAGTACTTC

v_call: TRBV6-1
d_call: TRBD1
clone_size: -
j_call: TRBJ1-5
cdr3_aa: CASSGQEGQPQHF
cdr3_nt: TGTGCCAGCAGCGGACAGGAGGGGCAGCCCCAGCATTTT

v_call: TRBV4-1
d_call: TRBD1
clone_size: -
j_call: TRBJ2-7
cdr3_aa: CASSHQGQSYEQYF
cdr3_nt: TGCGCCAGCAGCCATCAGGGACAGTCCTACGAGCAGTACTTC

v_call: TRBV5-6
d_call: TRBD1
clone_size: -
j_call: TRBJ2-7
cdr3_aa: CASSSRQGAYEQYF
cdr3_nt: TGTGCCAGCAGCTCGAGACAGGGGGCCTACGAGCAGTACTTC

v_call: TRBV2
d_call: TRBD2
clone_size: -
j_call: TRBJ2-7
cdr3_aa: CASRGTSGEQYF
cdr3_nt: TGTGCCAGCAGGGGGACTAGCGGCGAGCAGTACTTC

v_call: TRBV29-1
d_call: TRBD2
clone_size: -
j_call: TRBJ2-7
cdr3_aa: CSAGTSGYEQYF
cdr3_nt: TGCAGCGCCGGGACTAGCGGCTACGAGCAGTACTTC

v_call: TRBV5-1
d_call: -
clone_size: -
j_call: TRBJ1-6
cdr3_aa: CASSLLGANYNSPLHF
cdr3_nt: TGCGCCAGCAGCTTGCTAGGGGCGAACTATAATTCACCCCTCCACTTT

v_call: TRBV11-3
d_call: TRBD1
clone_size: -
j_call: TRBJ2-1
cdr3_aa: CASSLGQGAYNEQFF
cdr3_nt: TGTGCCAGCAGCTTAGGGCAGGGGGCCTACAATGAGCAGTTCTTC

v_call: TRBV5-4
d_call: -
clone_size: -
j_call: TRBJ2-3
cdr3_aa: CASSLIWEPTDTQYF
cdr3_nt: TGTGCCAGCAGCTTGATTTGGGAACCCACAGATACGCAGTATTTT

v_call: TRBV14
d_call: -
clone_size: once
j_call: TRBJ2-7
cdr3_aa: CASSQAHYRRLGEGGYEQYF
cdr3_nt: TGTGCCAGCAGCCAAGCCCATTATCGGCGCTTGGGGGAAGGAGGCTACGAGCAGTACTTC

v_call: TRBV6-4
d_call: -
clone_size: -
j_call: TRBJ2-2
cdr3_aa: CASSDLVSGELFF
cdr3_nt: TGTGCCAGCAGTGACCTAGTATCCGGGGAGCTGTTTTTT

v_call: TRBV11-2
d_call: -
clone_size: -
j_call: TRBJ1-1
cdr3_aa: CASTLGGGRLTEAFF
cdr3_nt: TGTGCCAGCACCCTCGGCGGTGGGCGCCTCACTGAAGCTTTCTTT

v_call: TRBV2
d_call: -
clone_size: -
j_call: TRBJ2-7
cdr3_aa: CASSNHEQYF
cdr3_nt: TGTGCCAGCAGTAACCACGAGCAGTACTTC

v_call: TRBV7-6
d_call: -
clone_size: once
j_call: TRBJ2-3
cdr3_aa: CASSLGPQGVDTQYF
cdr3_nt: TGTGCCAGCAGCTTAGGGCCACAGGGAGTGGATACGCAGTATTTT

v_call: TRBV13
d_call: -
clone_size: -
j_call: TRBJ2-7
cdr3_aa: CASSLTAGQGYEQYF
cdr3_nt: TGTGCCAGCAGCTTGACGGCTGGGCAGGGCTACGAGCAGTACTTC

v_call: TRBV5-6
d_call: TRBD2
clone_size: -
j_call: TRBJ2-7
cdr3_aa: CASSFAGDYEQYF
cdr3_nt: TGTGCCAGCAGCTTTGCGGGAGACTACGAGCAGTACTTC

v_call: TRBV5-4
d_call: TRBD2
clone_size: -
j_call: TRBJ2-7
cdr3_aa: CASSLLAGGRYEQYF
cdr3_nt: TGTGCCAGCAGCTTACTAGCGGGGGGCCGCTACGAGCAGTACTTC

v_call: TRBV19
d_call: -
clone_size: -
j_call: TRBJ2-5
cdr3_aa: CASSIGAGVETQYF
cdr3_nt: TGTGCCAGTAGTATAGGGGCAGGGGTAGAGACCCAGTACTTC

v_call: TRBV5-4
d_call: TRBD1
clone_size: -
j_call: TRBJ2-7
cdr3_aa: CASSAGQGAYEQYF
cdr3_nt: TGTGCCAGCAGCGCGGGACAGGGGGCCTACGAGCAGTACTTC

v_call: TRBV6-1
d_call: -
clone_size: few
j_call: TRBJ2-2
cdr3_aa: CASSLTGELFF
cdr3_nt: TGTGCCAGCAGTTTGACAGGGGAGCTGTTTTTT

v_call: TRBV18
d_call: TRBD2
clone_size: -
j_call: TRBJ2-1
cdr3_aa: CASSPTGGEAEQFF
cdr3_nt: TGTGCCAGCTCACCCACCGGGGGGGAGGCAGAGCAGTTCTTC

v_call: TRBV9
d_call: -
clone_size: -
j_call: TRBJ1-5
cdr3_aa: CASSVGGFNQPQHF
cdr3_nt: TGTGCCAGCAGCGTGGGGGGGTTCAATCAGCCCCAGCATTTT

v_call: TRBV6-5
d_call: -
clone_size: once
j_call: TRBJ2-5
cdr3_aa: CASSRAGFQETQYF
cdr3_nt: TGTGCCAGCAGCCGCGCAGGGTTTCAAGAGACCCAGTACTTC

v_call: TRBV9
d_call: -
clone_size: -
j_call: TRBJ1-5
cdr3_aa: CASSETATVNSNQPQHF
cdr3_nt: TGTGCCAGCAGCGAGACCGCGACGGTTAATAGCAATCAGCCCCAGCATTTT

v_call: TRBV4-2
d_call: TRBD2
clone_size: -
j_call: TRBJ2-5
cdr3_aa: CASSLNPGLEETQYF
cdr3_nt: TGTGCCAGCAGCCTCAACCCGGGACTAGAGGAGACCCAGTACTTC

v_call: TRBV6-5
d_call: -
clone_size: -
j_call: TRBJ2-5
cdr3_aa: CASRGYQETQYF
cdr3_nt: TGTGCCAGCCGGGGGTACCAAGAGACCCAGTACTTC

v_call: TRBV13
d_call: TRBD1
clone_size: few
j_call: TRBJ2-5
cdr3_aa: CASSLVPGTGETQYF
cdr3_nt: TGTGCCAGCAGCTTAGTACCCGGGACAGGCGAGACCCAGTACTTC

v_call: TRBV11-3
d_call: TRBD1
clone_size: -
j_call: TRBJ2-5
cdr3_aa: CASSLYGTGGLETQYF
cdr3_nt: TGTGCCAGCAGCTTATACGGGACAGGGGGCCTCGAGACCCAGTACTTC

v_call: TRBV5-6
d_call: -
clone_size: -
j_call: TRBJ2-5
cdr3_aa: CASSPSLLETQYF
cdr3_nt: TGTGCCAGCAGCCCAAGCCTCCTAGAGACCCAGTACTTC

v_call: TRBV9
d_call: TRBD1
clone_size: -
j_call: TRBJ2-5
cdr3_aa: CASGQQETQYF
cdr3_nt: TGTGCCTCGGGACAGCAAGAGACCCAGTACTTC

v_call: TRBV29-1
d_call: -
clone_size: -
j_call: TRBJ2-7
cdr3_aa: CSVDEGLGEQYF
cdr3_nt: TGCAGCGTTGATGAAGGCTTGGGGGAGCAGTACTTC

v_call: TRBV30
d_call: -
clone_size: -
j_call: TRBJ2-5
cdr3_aa: CAWTGIYQETQYF
cdr3_nt: TGTGCCTGGACAGGGATATACCAAGAGACCCAGTACTTC